The 19 T cell receptor beta chains presented below share a single source sample, sequenced in a study of shared clonotypes between healthy human individuals. Clones were read by immunoSEQ multiplex PCR, and TCRdb kept only the in-frame ones, dropping some. The data hold around 2.1 million clones, with just over 90% observed a single time. Only CD45RO-negative cells positively selected for CCR7 counted as naive CD8 cells, so terminally differentiated effector memory CD45RA+ cells were excluded. Sample: naive CD8+ T cells from PBMCs. The receptors were sampled from a man aged 18 to 29 in good health. Some clones in this sample may be carry-over from other donors' samples.

The gene calls are TRBV7-8 and TRBJ2-7, with D possibly TRBD1 on 5 matching bases. V was clipped by 2 bases and J by 2 bases, with 13 bases between them. Germline V gene data show CDR1 as SGHVS and CDR2 as FQNEAQ. There are 15 residues in the CDR3. The CDR3 sequence is CASSLSVDSTYEQYF. CDR3 bases: TGTGCCAGCAGCTTATCCGTAGACAGTACCTACGAGCAGTACTTC.

The chain recombines TRBV6-6 with TRBJ2-7; D not resolved. The CDR3 spans 14 residues. Per the germline V gene, CDR1 is MNHNY and CDR2 is SVGAGI (reference sequence). Trimming removed 7 bases at V and 3 bases at J, with 16 bases between. CDR3 region: CASTHLTASYEQYF. The CDR3 nucleotides are TGTGCCAGCACCCATCTTACAGCGAGCTACGAGCAGTACTTC.

As for this clone: In the same sample, other DNA sequences code for this CDR3. This chain connects TRBV27 to TRBJ2-7; the D is unclear. The V end was cut by 4 bases, the J end by 1 base, with 8 bases between. This CDR3 has 13 amino acids. Germline CDR1 MNHEY, CDR2 SMNVEV (reference sequence). The CDR3 bases are TGTGCCAGCAGTTATGGGCAGTCCTACGAGCAGTACTTC. Its translation is CASSYGQSYEQYF.

The chain uses TRBV9 and TRBJ1-1; D is unclear. The CDR3 loop spans 12 amino acids. Germline CDR1 SGDLS, CDR2 YYNGEE. V lost 3 bases and J 7 bases, leaving 10 bases between the germline ends. CDR3 DNA: TGTGCCAGCAGCGGCAGCTGGGGTGAAGCTTTCTTT. It codes for CASSGSWGEAFF.

This clone was found once. CDR3 coding DNA: TGTGCCAGCGAATCTGGGCAGTTGCTCTACGAGCAGTACTTC. Its protein is CASESGQLLYEQYF. The chain employs TRBV21-1 and TRBJ2-7; the D call in the table, TRBD1, was not verified against the DNA. TRBV21-1 is termed a pseudogene. This CDR3 is 14 amino acids long.

The CDR3 loop is CASSSLYAGGTYEQYF. CDR3 in DNA: TGTGCCAGCAGCTCCCTCTACGCGGGAGGTACCTACGAGCAGTACTTC. V gene TRBV13 combines with J gene TRBJ2-7, with 8 bases matching TRBD2. The J segment lost 2 bases and the V segment lost 4 bases, leaving 10 bases of the junction unmatched. The CDR3 sequence is 16 residues long. The V gene's germline CDR1 is PRHDT and CDR2 FYEKMQ (reference sequence).

This sequence joins TRBV11-2 and TRBJ1-1, with a tentative D call TRBD1 (5 bases). Germline loops: CDR1 SGHAT, CDR2 FQNNGV. CDR3 length: 18 residues. The V end lost 7 bases, the J end lost 0 bases, and 24 bases lay between the germline ends. The CDR3 DNA is TGTGCCAGCAAACTTTGGGGGTCTGGTTACATCATGAACACTGAAGCTTTCTTT. This gives the protein CASKLWGSGYIMNTEAFF.

The CDR3 reads CASSLSGQETQYF. The CDR3 coding sequence is TGTGCCAGCAGCTTATCCGGACAAGAGACCCAGTACTTC. The chain carries TRBV7-2 and TRBJ2-5; D gene unclear. The V gene lost 2 bases and the J gene lost 2 bases, with 6 bases spanning the gap. The CDR3 is 13 residues long. Germline V gives CDR1 SGHTA, CDR2 FQGNSA.

To note about this clone: The sample has other DNA sequences that encode this CDR3 too. The chain joins TRBV15 to TRBJ1-1; D gene unclear. Germline values: CDR1 LNHNV, CDR2 YYDKDF (reference sequence). CDR3 length: 13 residues. The germline V and J ends were trimmed by 1 base and 1 base, with 4 bases remaining between them. The DNA of the CDR3 is TGTGCCACCAGCAGAGGAACGAACACTGAAGCTTTCTTT. The encoded protein is CATSRGTNTEAFF.

This CDR3 reads CASSPLTGLWTGELFF. Here the CDR3 DNA reads TGTGCCAGCAGCCCCCTTACAGGGCTCTGGACCGGGGAGCTGTTTTTT. The chain is built from TRBV7-2 and TRBJ2-2; the D gene is possibly TRBD1 (6 bases). Germline V gene sequence: CDR1 SGHTA, CDR2 FQGNSA. Trimming stripped 5 bases from V and 5 bases from J, with 18 bases between. The CDR3 sequence is 16 residues long.

The rearrangement joins TRBV19 to TRBJ2-2; 8 bases are a match to TRBD2. The V segment lost 7 bases and the J segment 0 bases; nucleotides outside the gene matches: 4. From germline, CDR1 is LNHDA and CDR2 SQIVND (reference sequence). The CDR3 runs to 15 residues. The CDR3 region is CASTDSGTNTGELFF. In DNA, the CDR3 is TGTGCCAGTACCGATAGCGGGACGAACACCGGGGAGCTGTTTTTT.

The chain recombines TRBV9 with TRBJ1-2, with TRBD1 identical over 7 bases. Trimming removed 5 bases from V and 1 base from J; junction bases left unmatched: 11. Germline-derived CDR1 and CDR2 are SGDLS and YYNGEE. This CDR3 comprises 16 residues. The DNA for the CDR3 is TGTGCCAGCAGTACGACCGGGACAGCCCTTAACTATGGCTACACCTTC. Residues: CASSTTGTALNYGYTF.

J is TRBJ1-5 and V is TRBV6-1, with 8 bases matching TRBD1. CDR3 length: 15 residues. Trimming cost V 4 bases and J 0 bases; bases outside gene matches: 2. Germline V gene data show CDR1 as MNHNS and CDR2 as SASEGT. This CDR3 is CASSAGQDSNQPQHF. CDR3 sequence (DNA): TGTGCCAGCAGTGCGGGACAGGATAGCAATCAGCCCCAGCATTTT.

The chain recombines TRBV6-1 with TRBJ2-1, with 9 positions matching TRBD2. J was trimmed by 4 bases and V by 4 bases; bases with no gene match: 8. The CDR3 length is 16 residues. CDR1 is MNHNS and CDR2 is SASEGT in the germline V gene. Here the CDR3 reads CASSVRAGGGYNEQFF. CDR3 nucleotides: TGTGCCAGCAGTGTCCGCGCGGGAGGGGGGTACAATGAGCAGTTCTTC.

This chain links TRBV18 with TRBJ2-1, with 12 bases lining up with TRBD2. The CDR3 runs 18 residues. CDR1 KGHSH and CDR2 LQKENI come from the germline V gene. The V segment lost 0 bases and the J segment 0 bases; nucleotides outside the gene matches: 3. The CDR3, as DNA: TGTGCCAGCTCACCACCTACTAGCGGGAGGTTCTCCTACAATGAGCAGTTCTTC. It is translated as CASSPPTSGRFSYNEQFF.

This sequence joins TRBV7-9 and TRBJ2-1, with a weak D call TRBD2 (5 bases). V shed 7 bases and J shed 10 bases, with 23 bases lying between them. The germline V gene has CDR1 SEHNR and CDR2 FQNEAQ (reference sequence). The CDR3 runs to 15 residues. The CDR3 sequence is CASTQGGSYPDEQFF. Here the CDR3 DNA reads TGTGCCAGCACCCAAGGAGGCTCCTACCCCGACGAGCAGTTCTTC. The variable domain in full, with the rest retrieved from reference TRBV7-9 and TRBJ2-1, is DTGVSQNPRHKITKRGQNVTFRCDPISEHNRLYWYRQTLGQGPEFLTYFQNEAQLEKSRLLSDRFSAERPKGSFSTLEIQRTEQGDSAMYLCASTQGGSYPDEQFFGPGTRLTVL.

This rearrangement joins TRBV27 to TRBJ2-5, with D perhaps matching TRBD1 (6 bases). CDR1 is MNHEY and CDR2 is SMNVEV in the germline V gene (reference sequence). This CDR3 spans 14 amino acids. The ends were cut back, 7 bases at V and 6 bases at J, with 18 bases in the middle. The CDR3 nucleotides read TGTGCCAGCACCCAAGGGGGACCATTGAAGACCCAGTACTTC. Translation gives CASTQGGPLKTQYF.

The chain has TRBV28 and TRBJ1-2, with a possible D match to TRBD1 (5 bases). The CDR3 totals 14 residues. Deletions cut 6 bases from V and 4 bases from J, with 15 bases between. Germline-derived CDR1 and CDR2 are MDHEN and SYDVKM. Here the CDR3 reads CASSFQGNGYGYTF. DNA for the CDR3: TGTGCCAGCAGCTTTCAGGGCAATGGCTATGGCTACACCTTC.

The chain has TRBV7-9 and TRBJ2-3, with D hard to call. Germline assignment: CDR1 SEHNR and CDR2 FQNEAQ (reference sequence). The CDR3 spans 17 residues. The germline V and J ends were trimmed by 0 bases and 0 bases, with 13 bases remaining between them. DNA of the CDR3: TGTGCCAGCAGCTTAGCGCGCGGATACTATAGCACAGATACGCAGTATTTT. The encoded protein is CASSLARGYYSTDTQYF.